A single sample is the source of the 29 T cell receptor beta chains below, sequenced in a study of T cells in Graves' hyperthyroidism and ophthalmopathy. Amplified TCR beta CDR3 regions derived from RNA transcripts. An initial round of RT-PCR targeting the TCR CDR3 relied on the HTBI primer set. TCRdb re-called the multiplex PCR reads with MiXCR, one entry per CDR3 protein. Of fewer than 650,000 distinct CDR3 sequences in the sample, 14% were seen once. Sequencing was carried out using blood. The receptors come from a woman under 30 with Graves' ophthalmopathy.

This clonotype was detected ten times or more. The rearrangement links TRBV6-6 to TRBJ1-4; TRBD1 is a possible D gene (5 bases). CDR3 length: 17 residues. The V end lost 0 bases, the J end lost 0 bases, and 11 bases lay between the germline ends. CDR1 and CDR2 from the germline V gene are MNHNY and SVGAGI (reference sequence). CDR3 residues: CASSYSGFRATNEKLFF. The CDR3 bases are TGTGCCAGCAGTTACTCGGGATTCAGGGCAACTAATGAAAAACTGTTTTTT.

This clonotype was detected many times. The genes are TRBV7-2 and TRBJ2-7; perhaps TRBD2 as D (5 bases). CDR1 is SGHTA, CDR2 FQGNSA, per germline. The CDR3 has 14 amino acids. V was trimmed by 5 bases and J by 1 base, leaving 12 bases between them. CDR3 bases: TGTGCCAGCAGCCCTACCTGGACTTCCTACGAGCAGTACTTC. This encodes CASSPTWTSYEQYF.

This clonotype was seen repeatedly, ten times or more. Written as DNA, the CDR3 is TGTGCCAGCAGTTGGGACGGCGCGAACACTGAAGCTTTCTTT. Translated, it gives CASSWDGANTEAFF. The chain employs TRBV28 and TRBJ1-1; perhaps TRBD1 as D (5 bases). The CDR3 extends over 14 amino acids. The germline gives CDR1 MDHEN, CDR2 SYDVKM. V lost 4 bases and J 1 base, leaving 10 bases between the germline ends.

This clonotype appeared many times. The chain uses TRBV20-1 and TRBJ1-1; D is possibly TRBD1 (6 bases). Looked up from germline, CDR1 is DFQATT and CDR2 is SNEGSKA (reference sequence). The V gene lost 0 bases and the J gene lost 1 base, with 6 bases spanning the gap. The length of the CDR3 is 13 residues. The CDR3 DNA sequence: TGCAGTGCTAGAGAGACAGGGAACACTGAAGCTTTCTTT. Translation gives CSARETGNTEAFF.

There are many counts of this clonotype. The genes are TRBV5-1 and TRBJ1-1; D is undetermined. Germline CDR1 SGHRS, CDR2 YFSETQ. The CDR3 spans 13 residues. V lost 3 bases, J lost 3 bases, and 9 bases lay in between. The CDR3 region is CASSSRLDTEAFF. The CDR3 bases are TGCGCCAGCAGCTCTCGGTTGGACACTGAAGCTTTCTTT.

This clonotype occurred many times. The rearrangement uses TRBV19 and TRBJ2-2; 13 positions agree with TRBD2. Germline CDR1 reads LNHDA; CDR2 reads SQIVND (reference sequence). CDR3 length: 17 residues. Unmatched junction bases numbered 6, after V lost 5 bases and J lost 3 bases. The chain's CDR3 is CASSPTSGRLDTGELFF. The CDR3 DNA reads TGTGCCAGTAGTCCGACTAGCGGGAGGCTAGACACCGGGGAGCTGTTTTTT.

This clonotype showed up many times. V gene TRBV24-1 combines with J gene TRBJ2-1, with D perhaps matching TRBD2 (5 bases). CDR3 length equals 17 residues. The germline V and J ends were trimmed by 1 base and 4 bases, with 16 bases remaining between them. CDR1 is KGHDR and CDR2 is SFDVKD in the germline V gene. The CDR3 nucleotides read TGTGCCACCAGTGATTTTAGTCCGGTAGCGCGATACAATGAGCAGTTCTTC. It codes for CATSDFSPVARYNEQFF.

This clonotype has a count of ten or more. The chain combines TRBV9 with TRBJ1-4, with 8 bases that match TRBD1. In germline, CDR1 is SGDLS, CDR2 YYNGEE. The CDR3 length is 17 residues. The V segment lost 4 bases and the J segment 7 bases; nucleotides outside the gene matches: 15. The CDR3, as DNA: TGTGCCAGCAGCCCAAGCCCCTCGGCAGGGGGCTCTGAAAAACTGTTTTTT. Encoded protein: CASSPSPSAGGSEKLFF.

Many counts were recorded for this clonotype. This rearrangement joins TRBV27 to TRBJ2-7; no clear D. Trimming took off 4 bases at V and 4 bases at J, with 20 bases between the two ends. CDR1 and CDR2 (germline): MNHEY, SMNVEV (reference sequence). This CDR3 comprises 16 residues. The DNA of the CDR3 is TGTGCCAGCAGTTCGTCATATACAGTTAAAGAATACGAGCAGTACTTC. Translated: CASSSSYTVKEYEQYF.

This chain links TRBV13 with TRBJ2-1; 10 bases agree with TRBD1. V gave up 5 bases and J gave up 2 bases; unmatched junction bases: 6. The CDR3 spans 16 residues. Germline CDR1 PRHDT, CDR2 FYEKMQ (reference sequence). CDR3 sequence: CASSHEGTGAYNEQFF. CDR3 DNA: TGTGCCAGCAGCCACGAAGGGACAGGGGCCTACAATGAGCAGTTCTTC.

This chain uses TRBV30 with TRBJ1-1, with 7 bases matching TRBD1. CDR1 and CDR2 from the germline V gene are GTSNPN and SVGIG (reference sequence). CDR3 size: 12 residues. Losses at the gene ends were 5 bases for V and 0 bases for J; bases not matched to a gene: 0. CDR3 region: CAWGQVNTEAFF. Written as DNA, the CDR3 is TGTGCCTGGGGACAGGTGAACACTGAAGCTTTCTTT.

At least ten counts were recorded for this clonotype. CDR3 residues: CASSLVLAGGHEQFF. The CDR3 DNA follows: TGTGCCAGCAGCTTAGTACTAGCGGGAGGGCATGAGCAGTTCTTC. The chain employs TRBV7-9 and TRBJ2-1; TRBD2 aligns across 13 bases. CDR1 is SEHNR and CDR2 is FQNEAQ in the germline V gene (reference sequence). V lost 1 base and J lost 8; bases outside the gene matches: 2. This CDR3 contains 15 residues.

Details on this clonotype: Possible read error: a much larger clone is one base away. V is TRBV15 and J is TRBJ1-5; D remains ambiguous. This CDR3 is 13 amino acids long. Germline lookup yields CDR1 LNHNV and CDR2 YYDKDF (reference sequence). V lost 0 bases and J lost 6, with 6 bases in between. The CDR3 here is CATSRDRAQPQHF. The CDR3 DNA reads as TGTGCCACCAGCAGAGATAGGGCTCAGCCCCAGCATTTT.

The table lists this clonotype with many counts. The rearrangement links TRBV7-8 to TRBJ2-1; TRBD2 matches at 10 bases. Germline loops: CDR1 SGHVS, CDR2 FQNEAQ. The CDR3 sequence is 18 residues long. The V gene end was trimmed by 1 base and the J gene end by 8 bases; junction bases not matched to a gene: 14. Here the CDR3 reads CASSLVMGLAPDGYEQFF. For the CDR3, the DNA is TGTGCCAGCAGCTTAGTTATGGGACTAGCGCCGGACGGGTATGAGCAGTTCTTC.

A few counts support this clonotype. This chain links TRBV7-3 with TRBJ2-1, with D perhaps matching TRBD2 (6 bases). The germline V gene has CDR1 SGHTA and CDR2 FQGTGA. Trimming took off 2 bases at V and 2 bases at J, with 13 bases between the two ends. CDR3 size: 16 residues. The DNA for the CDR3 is TGTGCCAGCAGCTTAGGTCGTAGCGGCCCCTACAATGAGCAGTTCTTC. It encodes CASSLGRSGPYNEQFF.

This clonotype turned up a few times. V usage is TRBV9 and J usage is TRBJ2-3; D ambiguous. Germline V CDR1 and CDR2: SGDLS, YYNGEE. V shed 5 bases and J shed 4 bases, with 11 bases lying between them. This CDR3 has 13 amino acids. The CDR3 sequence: CASSYTGSDTQYF. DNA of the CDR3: TGTGCCAGCAGTTACACTGGGTCAGATACGCAGTATTTT.

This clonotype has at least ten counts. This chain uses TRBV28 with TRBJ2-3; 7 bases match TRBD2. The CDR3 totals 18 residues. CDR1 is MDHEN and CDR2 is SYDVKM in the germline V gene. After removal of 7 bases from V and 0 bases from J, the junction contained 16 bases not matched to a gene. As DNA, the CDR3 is TGTGCCAGCAACGGAAGGAGCGGGACCGCCCCTAGCACAGATACGCAGTATTTT. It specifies CASNGRSGTAPSTDTQYF.

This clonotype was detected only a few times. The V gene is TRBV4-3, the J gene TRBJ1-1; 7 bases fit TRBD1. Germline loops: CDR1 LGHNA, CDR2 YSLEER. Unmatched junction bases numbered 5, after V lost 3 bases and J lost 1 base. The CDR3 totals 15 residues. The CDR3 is CASSQSGQANTEAFF. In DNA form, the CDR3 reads TGCGCCAGCAGCCAGAGCGGACAGGCGAACACTGAAGCTTTCTTT.

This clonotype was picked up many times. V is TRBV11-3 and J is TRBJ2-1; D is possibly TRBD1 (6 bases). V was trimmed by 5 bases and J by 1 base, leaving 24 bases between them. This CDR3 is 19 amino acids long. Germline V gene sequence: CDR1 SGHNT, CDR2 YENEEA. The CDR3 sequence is CASSPWFDQDRRSYNEQFF. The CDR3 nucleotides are TGTGCCAGCAGCCCCTGGTTTGATCAGGACAGAAGATCCTACAATGAGCAGTTCTTC.

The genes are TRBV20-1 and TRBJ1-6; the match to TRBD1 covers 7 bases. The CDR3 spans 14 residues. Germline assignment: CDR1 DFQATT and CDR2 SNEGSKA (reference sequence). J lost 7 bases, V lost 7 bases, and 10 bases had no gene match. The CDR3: CSERGQLVNSPLHF. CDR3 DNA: TGCAGTGAAAGGGGGCAGTTAGTGAATTCACCCCTCCACTTT.

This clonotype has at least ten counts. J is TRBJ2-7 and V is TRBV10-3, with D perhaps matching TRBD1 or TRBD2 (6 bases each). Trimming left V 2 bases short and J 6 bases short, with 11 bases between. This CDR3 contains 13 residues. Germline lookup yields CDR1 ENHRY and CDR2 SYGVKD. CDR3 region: CAISENREAEQYF. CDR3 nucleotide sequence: TGTGCCATCAGTGAGAACAGGGAGGCCGAGCAGTACTTC.

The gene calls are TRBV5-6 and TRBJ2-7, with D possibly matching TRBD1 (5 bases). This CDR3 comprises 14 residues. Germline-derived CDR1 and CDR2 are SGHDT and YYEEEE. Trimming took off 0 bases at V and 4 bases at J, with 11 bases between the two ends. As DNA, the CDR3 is TGTGCCAGCAGCTTGGAATGGACATCATACGAGCAGTACTTC. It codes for CASSLEWTSYEQYF.

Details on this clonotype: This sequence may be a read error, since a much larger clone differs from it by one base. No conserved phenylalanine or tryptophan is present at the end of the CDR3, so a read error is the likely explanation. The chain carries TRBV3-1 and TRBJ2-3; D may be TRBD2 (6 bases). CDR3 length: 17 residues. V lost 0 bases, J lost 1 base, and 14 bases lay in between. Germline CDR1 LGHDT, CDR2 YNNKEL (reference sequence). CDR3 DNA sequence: TGTGCCAGCAGCCAAGATGGAGCGGGTTCGGGCACAGATACGCAGTATCTT. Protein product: CASSQDGAGSGTDTQYL.

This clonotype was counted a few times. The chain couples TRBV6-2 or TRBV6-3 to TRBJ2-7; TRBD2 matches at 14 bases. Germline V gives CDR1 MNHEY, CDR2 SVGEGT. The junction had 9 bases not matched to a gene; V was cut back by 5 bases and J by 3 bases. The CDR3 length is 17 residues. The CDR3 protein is CASSPTGLAGDGYEQYF. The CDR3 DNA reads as TGTGCCAGCAGTCCTACGGGACTAGCGGGAGATGGCTACGAGCAGTACTTC.

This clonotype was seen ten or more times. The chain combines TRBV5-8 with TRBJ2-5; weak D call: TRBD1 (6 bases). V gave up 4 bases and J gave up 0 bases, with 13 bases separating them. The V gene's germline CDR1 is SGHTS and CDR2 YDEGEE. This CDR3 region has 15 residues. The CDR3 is CASSRTELYQETQYF. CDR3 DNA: TGTGCCAGCAGCCGGACAGAACTGTACCAAGAGACCCAGTACTTC.

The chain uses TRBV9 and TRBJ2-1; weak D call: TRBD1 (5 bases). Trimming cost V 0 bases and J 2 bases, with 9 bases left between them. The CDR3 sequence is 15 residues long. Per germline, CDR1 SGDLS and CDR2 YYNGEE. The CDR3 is CASSVEGRPYNEQFF. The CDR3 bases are TGTGCCAGCAGCGTAGAGGGGCGACCCTACAATGAGCAGTTCTTC.

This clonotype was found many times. The CDR3 loop is CASSLHRAYEQYF. In nucleotides, the CDR3 is TGTGCCAGCAGCTTACACCGAGCCTACGAGCAGTACTTC. The chain combines TRBV7-8 with TRBJ2-7; D unresolved. Trimming removed 2 bases from V and 2 bases from J, with 7 bases in between. This CDR3 spans 13 amino acids. Germline values: CDR1 SGHVS, CDR2 FQNEAQ.

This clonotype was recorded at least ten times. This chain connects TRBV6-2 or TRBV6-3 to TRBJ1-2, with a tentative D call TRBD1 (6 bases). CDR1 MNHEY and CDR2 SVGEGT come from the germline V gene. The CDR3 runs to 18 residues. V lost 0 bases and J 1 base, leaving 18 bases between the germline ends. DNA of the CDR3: TGTGCCAGCAGTTACTCGAGGGGACACCAGCTCGATAACTATGGCTACACCTTC. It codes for CASSYSRGHQLDNYGYTF.

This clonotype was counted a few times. The CDR3 spells CASSQGPGEQYF. CDR3 sequence (DNA): TGTGCCAGCAGCCAAGGTCCCGGCGAGCAGTACTTC. V is TRBV3-1 and J is TRBJ2-7; no definite D call. Between the trimmed V and J ends, which lost 1 base and 6 bases, there was a span of 7 bases. The CDR3 sequence is 12 residues long. Germline values: CDR1 LGHDT, CDR2 YNNKEL (reference sequence).